This T cell receptor (beta chain) emerged from a study of brain T cells in children with intractable seizures. Germline loops: CDR1 GTSNPN, CDR2 SVGIG (reference sequence). The CDR3 spans 14 residues. V gave up 4 bases and J gave up 0 bases, with 10 bases separating them. Assay: immunoSEQ multiplex PCR; the TCRdb copy retains only in-frame clones and omits some. The table lists tens of thousands of clones, around 93% of them singletons, with approximately 1.5% in the top ten. Sequencing was limited to surgery cases with top T cell transcript signatures in brain tissue. V usage is TRBV30 and J usage is TRBJ1-3; no firm D call. Sequenced here: peripheral blood, sampled at surgery. The receptor was isolated from a boy younger than two with tuberous sclerosis and intractable seizures. The CDR3 here is CAWTTTSSGNTIYF. CDR3 in DNA: TGTGCCTGGACCACTACAAGCTCTGGAAACACCATATATTTT.